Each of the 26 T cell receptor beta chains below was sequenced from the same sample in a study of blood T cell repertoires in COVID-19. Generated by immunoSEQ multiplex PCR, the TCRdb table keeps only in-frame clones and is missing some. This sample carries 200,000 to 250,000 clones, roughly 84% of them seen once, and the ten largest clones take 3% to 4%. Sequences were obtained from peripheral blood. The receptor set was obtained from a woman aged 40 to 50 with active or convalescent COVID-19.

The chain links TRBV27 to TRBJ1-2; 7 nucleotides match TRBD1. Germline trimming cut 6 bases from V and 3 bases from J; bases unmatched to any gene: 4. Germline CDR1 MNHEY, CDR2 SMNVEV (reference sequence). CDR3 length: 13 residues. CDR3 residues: CASRGGFDYGYTF. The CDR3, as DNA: TGTGCCAGCAGAGGGGGCTTCGACTATGGCTACACCTTC.

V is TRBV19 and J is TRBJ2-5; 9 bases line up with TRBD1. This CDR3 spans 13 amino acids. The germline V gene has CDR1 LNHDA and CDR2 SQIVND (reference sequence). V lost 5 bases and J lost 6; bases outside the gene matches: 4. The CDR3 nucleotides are TGTGCCAGTAGTCCAGGACAGGGGAAGACCCAGTACTTC. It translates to CASSPGQGKTQYF.

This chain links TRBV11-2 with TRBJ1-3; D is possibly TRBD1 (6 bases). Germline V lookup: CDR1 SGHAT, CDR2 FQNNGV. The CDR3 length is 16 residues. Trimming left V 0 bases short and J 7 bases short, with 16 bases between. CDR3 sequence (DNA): TGTGCCAGCAGCTTAGAGGGACACTCAGCAAGGAACACCATATATTTT. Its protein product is CASSLEGHSARNTIYF.

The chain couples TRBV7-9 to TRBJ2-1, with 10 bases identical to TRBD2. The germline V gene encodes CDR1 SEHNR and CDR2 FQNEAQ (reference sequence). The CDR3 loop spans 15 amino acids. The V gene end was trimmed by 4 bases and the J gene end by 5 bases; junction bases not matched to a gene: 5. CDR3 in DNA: TGTGCCAGCAGCTCCAAGCGGGGGGGTCACAATGAGCAGTTCTTC. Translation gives CASSSKRGGHNEQFF.

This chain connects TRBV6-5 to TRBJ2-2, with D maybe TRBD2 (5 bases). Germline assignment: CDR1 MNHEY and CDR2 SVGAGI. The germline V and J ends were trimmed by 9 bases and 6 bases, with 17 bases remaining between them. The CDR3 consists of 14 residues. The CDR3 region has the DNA TGTGCCAGTTCAATCGGACTGAGCTCCGGGGAGCTGTTTTTT. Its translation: CASSIGLSSGELFF.

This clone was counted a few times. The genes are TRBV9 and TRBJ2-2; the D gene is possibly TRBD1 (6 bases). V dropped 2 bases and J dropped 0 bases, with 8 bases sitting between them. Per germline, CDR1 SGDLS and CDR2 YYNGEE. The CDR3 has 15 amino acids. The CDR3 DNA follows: TGTGCCAGCAGCGTTTGGACAGCGAACACCGGGGAGCTGTTTTTT. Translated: CASSVWTANTGELFF. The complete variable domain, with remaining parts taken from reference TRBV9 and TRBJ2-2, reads DSGVTQTPKHLITATGQRVTLRCSPRSGDLSVYWYQQSLDQGLQFLIQYYNGEERAKGNILERFSAQQFPDLHSELNLSSLELGDSALYFCASSVWTANTGELFFGEGSRLTVL.

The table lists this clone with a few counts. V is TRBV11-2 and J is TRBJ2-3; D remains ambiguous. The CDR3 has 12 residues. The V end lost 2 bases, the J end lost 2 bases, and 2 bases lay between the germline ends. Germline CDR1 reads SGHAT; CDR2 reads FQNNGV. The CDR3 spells CASSLHTDTQYF. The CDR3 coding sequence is TGTGCCAGCAGCTTACACACAGATACGCAGTATTTT.

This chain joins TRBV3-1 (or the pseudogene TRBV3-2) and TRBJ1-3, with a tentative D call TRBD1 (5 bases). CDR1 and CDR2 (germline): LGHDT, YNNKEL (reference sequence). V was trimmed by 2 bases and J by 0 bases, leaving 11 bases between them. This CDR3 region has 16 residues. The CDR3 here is CASSQRDFSSGNTIYF. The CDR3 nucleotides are TGTGCCAGCAGCCAACGGGACTTTAGCTCTGGAAACACCATATATTTT.

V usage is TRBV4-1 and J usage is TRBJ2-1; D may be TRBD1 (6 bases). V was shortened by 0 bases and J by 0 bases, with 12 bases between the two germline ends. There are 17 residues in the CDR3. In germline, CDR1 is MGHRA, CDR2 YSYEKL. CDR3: CASSQEGTGNSYNEQFF. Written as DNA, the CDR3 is TGCGCCAGCAGCCAAGAGGGAACAGGGAACTCCTACAATGAGCAGTTCTTC.

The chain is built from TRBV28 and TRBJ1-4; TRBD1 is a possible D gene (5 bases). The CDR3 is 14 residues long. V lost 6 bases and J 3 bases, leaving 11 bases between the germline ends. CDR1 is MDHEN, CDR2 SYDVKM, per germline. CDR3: CASSPGGANEKLFF. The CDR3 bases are TGTGCCAGCAGCCCGGGGGGGGCTAATGAAAAACTGTTTTTT.

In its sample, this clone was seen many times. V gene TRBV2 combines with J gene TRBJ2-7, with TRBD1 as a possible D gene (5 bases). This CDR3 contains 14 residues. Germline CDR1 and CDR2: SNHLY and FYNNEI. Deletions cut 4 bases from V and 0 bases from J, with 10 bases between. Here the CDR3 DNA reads TGTGCCAGCAGTGCTGACAGATTCTCCTACGAGCAGTACTTC. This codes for CASSADRFSYEQYF.

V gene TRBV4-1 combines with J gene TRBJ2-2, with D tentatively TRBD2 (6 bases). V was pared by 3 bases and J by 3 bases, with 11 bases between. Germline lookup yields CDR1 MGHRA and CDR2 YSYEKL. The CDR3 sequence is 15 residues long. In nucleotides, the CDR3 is TGCGCCAGCAGCCAGGGGCGGGGATACACCGGGGAGCTGTTTTTT. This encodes CASSQGRGYTGELFF.

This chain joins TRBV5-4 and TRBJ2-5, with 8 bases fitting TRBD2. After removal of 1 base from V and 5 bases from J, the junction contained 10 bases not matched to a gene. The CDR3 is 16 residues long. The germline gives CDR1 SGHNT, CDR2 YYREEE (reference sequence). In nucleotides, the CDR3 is TGTGCCAGCAGCTTGAGCGGGGGATGGGAGCGGGAGACCCAGTACTTC. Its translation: CASSLSGGWERETQYF.

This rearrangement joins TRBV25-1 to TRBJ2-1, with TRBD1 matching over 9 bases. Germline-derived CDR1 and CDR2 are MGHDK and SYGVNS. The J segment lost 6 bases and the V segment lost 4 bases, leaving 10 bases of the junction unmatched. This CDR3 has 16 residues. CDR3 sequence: CASSALDRGSTNEQFF. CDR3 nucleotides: TGTGCCAGCAGTGCATTGGACAGGGGCTCTACCAATGAGCAGTTCTTC.

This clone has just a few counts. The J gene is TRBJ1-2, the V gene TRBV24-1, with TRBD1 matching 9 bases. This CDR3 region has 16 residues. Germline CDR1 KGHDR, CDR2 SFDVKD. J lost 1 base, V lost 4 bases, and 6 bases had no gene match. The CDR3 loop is CATSDHSDRGNYGYTF. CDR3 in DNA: TGTGCCACCAGTGACCACTCGGACAGGGGTAACTATGGCTACACCTTC.

CDR3 nucleotide sequence: TGCAGCGTTTCCGAAGGACAGGGCCTCCAAGAGCCCCAGCATTTT. This translates into CSVSEGQGLQEPQHF. The V gene is TRBV29-1, the J gene TRBJ1-5, with 8 bases identical to TRBD1. This CDR3 region has 15 residues. Losses at the gene ends were 5 bases for V and 8 bases for J; bases not matched to a gene: 14. Germline loops: CDR1 SQVTM, CDR2 ANQGSEA.

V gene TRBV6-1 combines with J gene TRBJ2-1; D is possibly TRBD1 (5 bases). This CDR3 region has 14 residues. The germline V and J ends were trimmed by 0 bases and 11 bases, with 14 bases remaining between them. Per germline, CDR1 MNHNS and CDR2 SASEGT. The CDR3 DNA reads TGTGCCAGCAGTGAAGCGGACCCCCGACAGAAGCAGTTCTTC. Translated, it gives CASSEADPRQKQFF.

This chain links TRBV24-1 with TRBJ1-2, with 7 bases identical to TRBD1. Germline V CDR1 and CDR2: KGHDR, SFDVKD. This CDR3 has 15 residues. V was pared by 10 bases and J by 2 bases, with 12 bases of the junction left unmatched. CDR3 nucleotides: TGTGCCACTTTTGGCGGAGGGGGCCAGAACTATGGCTACACCTTC. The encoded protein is CATFGGGGQNYGYTF.

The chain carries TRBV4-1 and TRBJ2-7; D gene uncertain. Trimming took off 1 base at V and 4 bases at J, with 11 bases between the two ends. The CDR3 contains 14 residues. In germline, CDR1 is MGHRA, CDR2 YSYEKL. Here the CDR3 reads CASSQADSRYEQYF. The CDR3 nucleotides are TGCGCCAGCAGCCAAGCTGATAGCAGATACGAGCAGTACTTC.

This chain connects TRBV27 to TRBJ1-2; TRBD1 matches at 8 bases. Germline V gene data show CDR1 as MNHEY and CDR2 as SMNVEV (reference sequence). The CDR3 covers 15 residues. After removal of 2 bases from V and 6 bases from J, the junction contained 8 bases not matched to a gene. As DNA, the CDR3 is TGTGCCAGCAGTTTAGGACTTCCAGGGGGCGATGGCTACACCTTC. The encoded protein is CASSLGLPGGDGYTF.

CDR3 sequence reads: CASSYPDREAFF. The CDR3 DNA reads TGTGCCAGCAGTTACCCCGACAGGGAAGCTTTCTTT. This chain links TRBV6-2 or TRBV6-3 with TRBJ1-1; D may be TRBD1 (6 bases). The V gene's germline CDR1 is MNHEY and CDR2 SVGEGT. Trimming took 2 bases from V and 8 from J, leaving 9 bases between them. The CDR3 length is 12 residues.

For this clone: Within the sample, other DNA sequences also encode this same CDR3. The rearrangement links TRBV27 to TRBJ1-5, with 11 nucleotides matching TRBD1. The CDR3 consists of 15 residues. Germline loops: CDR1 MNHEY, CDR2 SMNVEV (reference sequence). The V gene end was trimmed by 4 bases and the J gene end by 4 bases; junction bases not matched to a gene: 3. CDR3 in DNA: TGTGCCAGCAGTTCAGGGACAGGGGGTAATCAGCCCCAGCATTTT. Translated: CASSSGTGGNQPQHF.

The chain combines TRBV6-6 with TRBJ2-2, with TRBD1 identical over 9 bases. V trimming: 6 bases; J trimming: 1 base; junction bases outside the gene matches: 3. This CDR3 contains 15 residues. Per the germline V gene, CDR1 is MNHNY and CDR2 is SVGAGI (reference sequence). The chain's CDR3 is CASSMGQGNTGELFF. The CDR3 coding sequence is TGTGCCAGCAGCATGGGACAGGGGAACACCGGGGAGCTGTTTTTT.

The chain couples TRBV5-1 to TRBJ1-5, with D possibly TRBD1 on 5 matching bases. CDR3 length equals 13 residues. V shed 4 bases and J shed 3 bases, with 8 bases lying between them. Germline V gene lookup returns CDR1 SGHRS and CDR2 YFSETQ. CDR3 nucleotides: TGCGCCAGCAGCCTGGGGCCCAATCAGCCCCAGCATTTT. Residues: CASSLGPNQPQHF.

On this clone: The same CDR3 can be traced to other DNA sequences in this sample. DNA of the CDR3: TGTGCCAGCAGCGCTACAGGGAACTATGGCTACACCTTC. Translating it yields CASSATGNYGYTF. This chain uses TRBV9 with TRBJ1-2; a weak D match, TRBD1 (6 bases). Trimming stripped 3 bases from V and 2 bases from J, with 8 bases between. The CDR3 consists of 13 residues. CDR1 and CDR2 from the germline V gene are SGDLS and YYNGEE.

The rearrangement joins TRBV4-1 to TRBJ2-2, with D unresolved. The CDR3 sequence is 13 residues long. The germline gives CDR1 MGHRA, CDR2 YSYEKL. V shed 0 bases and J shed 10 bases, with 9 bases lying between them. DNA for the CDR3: TGCGCCAGCAGCCAAGAGTCTCAGGTGGAGCTGTTTTTT. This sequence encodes CASSQESQVELFF.